Following are 21 T cell receptor beta chains from one sample sequenced in a study of blood T cells in healthy people across ages. Through a sample-barcoded 5' primer and a J-beta primer mix, a second PCR was run for roughly 7 to 12 cycles. One entry per CDR3 protein results from TCRdb running MiXCR on the 5' RACE reads. The profile shows fewer than 2,000,000 distinct CDR3 sequences, approximately 32% of them singletons. The specimen sequenced was blood. Receptors originate from a woman in her twenties or thirties in good health.

This clonotype was picked up a small number of times. The V gene is TRBV12-3 or TRBV12-4, the J gene TRBJ2-7; 7 bases map to TRBD1. The ends lost 5 bases at V and 2 bases at J; junction bases unmatched: 9. This CDR3 contains 15 residues. The CDR3, as DNA: TGTGCCAGCAGTGCCCCAGACAGGGTAACCTACGAGCAGTACTTC. Translation: CASSAPDRVTYEQYF.

This clonotype was seen a few times. The chain combines TRBV4-1 with TRBJ1-1, with D perhaps matching TRBD1 (5 bases). CDR3 length equals 15 residues. V lost 1 base and J 5 bases, leaving 14 bases between the germline ends. Germline V lookup: CDR1 MGHRA, CDR2 YSYEKL. The CDR3 DNA follows: TGCGCCAGCAGCCAAGTCCGAGGGACCCCGACTGAAGCTTTCTTT. Amino acids: CASSQVRGTPTEAFF.

This clonotype was counted many times. This chain links TRBV24-1 with TRBJ2-7; 8 bases map to TRBD1. The CDR3 is made up of 15 amino acids. The germline CDR1 and CDR2 sequences are KGHDR and SFDVKD. The junction had 7 bases not matched to a gene; V was cut back by 7 bases and J by 0 bases. The CDR3 region is CATSQGTGFSYEQYF. In DNA, the CDR3 is TGTGCCACCAGCCAAGGGACAGGTTTCTCCTACGAGCAGTACTTC.

This clonotype was counted only a few times. The chain combines TRBV27 with TRBJ1-5; weak D call: TRBD1 (5 bases). Trimming stripped 3 bases from V and 7 bases from J, with 13 bases between. CDR1 MNHEY and CDR2 SMNVEV come from the germline V gene (reference sequence). The CDR3 sequence is 14 residues long. The CDR3 here is CASSLGRLSQPQHF. The CDR3, as DNA: TGTGCCAGCAGTTTGGGACGTTTGAGCCAGCCCCAGCATTTT.

The chain combines TRBV27 with TRBJ2-1; 7 bases agree with TRBD2. The length of the CDR3 is 15 residues. V lost 6 bases and J lost 3; bases outside the gene matches: 8. CDR1 is MNHEY, CDR2 SMNVEV, per germline (reference sequence). The CDR3 DNA follows: TGTGCCAGCAGAAGCCCTGGCGGGAGCTACAATGAGCAGTTCTTC. Translated: CASRSPGGSYNEQFF.

As to this clonotype: In this CDR3 the conserved last residue, phenylalanine or tryptophan, is missing, so a read error is likely. The genes are TRBV7-9 and TRBJ1-2; 9 positions match TRBD1. V was clipped by 11 bases and J by 3 bases; unmatched bases: 4. Germline loops: CDR1 SEHNR, CDR2 FQNEAQ (reference sequence). The CDR3 has 12 residues. The CDR3 protein is CAVRDRDYGYTV. The CDR3 bases are TGTGCCGTAAGGGACAGGGACTATGGCTACACCGTC.

The CDR3 sequence is CASSLLAGGHEAFF. Written as DNA, the CDR3 is TGTGCCAGCAGTTTATTGGCAGGCGGGCATGAAGCTTTCTTT. The chain couples TRBV27 to TRBJ1-1; no definite D call. CDR1 MNHEY and CDR2 SMNVEV come from the germline V gene (reference sequence). The CDR3 is 14 amino acids. V lost 1 base and J lost 7, with 13 bases in between.

The CDR3 DNA reads as TGTGCCGGCGACGGGAGAAGCTCCTACAATGAGCAGTTCTTC. It is translated as CAGDGRSSYNEQFF. The V call is TRBV12-3 or TRBV12-4, the J call TRBJ2-1; perhaps TRBD2 as D (6 bases). V lost 11 bases and J lost 0, with 14 bases in between. This CDR3 is built from 14 residues.

This clonotype was detected only a few times. This chain links TRBV4-1 with TRBJ2-5; unclear D gene. Per germline, CDR1 MGHRA and CDR2 YSYEKL. This CDR3 has 14 amino acids. Trimming took off 1 base at V and 2 bases at J, with 8 bases between the two ends. The CDR3 loop reads CASSQVNAQETQYF. The CDR3 DNA reads TGCGCCAGCAGCCAAGTTAACGCTCAAGAGACCCAGTACTTC.

About this clonotype itself: Relative to the germline gene, one junction end is altered; a read error may explain this. CDR3 nucleotide sequence: TGTGCCAGCAGCATTAAGGTCGGGGGCCTCAACTATGGCCACACCTTC. As protein: CASSIKVGGLNYGHTF. V usage is TRBV7-6 and J usage is TRBJ1-2; tentatively, D is TRBD1 (6 bases). This CDR3 contains 16 residues. Germline loops: CDR1 SGHVS, CDR2 FNYEAQ.

In its sample, this clonotype was seen a few times. CDR3 in DNA: TGTGCCACTTCCGAGAGGGACACCTCGTACTCTGGGGCCAACGTCCTGACTTTC. It encodes CATSERDTSYSGANVLTF. The gene calls are TRBV6-2 or TRBV6-3 and TRBJ2-6; TRBD1 is a possible D gene (6 bases). V lost 10 bases, J lost 0 bases, and 22 bases lay in between. The CDR3 contains 18 residues. Germline CDR1 is MNHEY and CDR2 is SVGEGT.

As to this clonotype: At one end, the junction sequence differs from germline, possibly due to a read error. The rearrangement joins TRBV27 to TRBJ2-3; TRBD1 matches at 11 bases. CDR1 and CDR2 from the germline V gene are MNHEY and SMNVEV (reference sequence). The CDR3 sequence is 17 residues long. CDR3 sequence: CASSQDRGRFLTGTQYF. In nucleotides, the CDR3 is TGTGCCAGCAGTCAGGACAGGGGGCGATTTCTCACAGGTACGCAGTATTTT.

With regard to this clonotype: A junction end diverges from the germline sequence, so it may reflect a read error. The chain employs TRBV2 and TRBJ2-7, with 7 positions matching TRBD2. CDR1 and CDR2 from the germline V gene are SNHLY and FYNNEI. This CDR3 comprises 15 residues. The CDR3 reads CASSTSARSSYEQYF. The CDR3 DNA sequence: TGTGCCAGCAGTACTAGCGCCAGAAGCTCCTATGAGCAGTACTTC.

This clonotype showed up just a few times. Written as DNA, the CDR3 is TGCAGTGCTGGGGGAGGCCGAGGGAGCGGGAGGACCTCCTACGAGCAGTACTTC. This gives the protein CSAGGGRGSGRTSYEQYF. V is TRBV20-1 and J is TRBJ2-7; 9 nucleotides align to TRBD2. The CDR3 has 18 residues. Germline V gene sequence: CDR1 DFQATT, CDR2 SNEGSKA (reference sequence). Germline trimming cut 5 bases from V and 0 bases from J; bases unmatched to any gene: 17.

The chain couples TRBV9 to TRBJ2-7; 7 bases line up with TRBD1. The CDR3 has 13 amino acids. CDR1 is SGDLS, CDR2 YYNGEE, per germline. V lost 4 bases and J lost 5; bases outside the gene matches: 6. The CDR3 reads CASSKQGWNEQYF. In DNA, the CDR3 is TGTGCCAGCAGCAAACAGGGGTGGAACGAGCAGTACTTC.

This clonotype was seen only a few times. The chain links TRBV12-3 or TRBV12-4 to TRBJ2-7, with D unclear. CDR3 length: 14 amino acids. Trimming took 3 bases from V and 7 from J, leaving 16 bases between them. CDR3 region: CASSFQRTAVEQYF. The CDR3 bases are TGTGCCAGCAGTTTTCAGAGAACAGCCGTAGAGCAGTACTTC.

Only one count was recorded for this clonotype. The CDR3 loop reads CSARDRGYLYNEQFF. DNA for the CDR3: TGCAGTGCTAGAGATCGCGGGTACCTCTACAATGAGCAGTTCTTC. V gene TRBV20-1 combines with J gene TRBJ2-1; perhaps TRBD2 as D (5 bases). The germline CDR1 and CDR2 sequences are DFQATT and SNEGSKA (reference sequence). Trimming stripped 0 bases from V and 3 bases from J, with 12 bases between. The CDR3 consists of 15 residues.

This clonotype occurred a few times. The chain combines TRBV20-1 with TRBJ1-1, with a possible D match to TRBD1 (6 bases). The CDR3 is 11 amino acids. CDR1 DFQATT and CDR2 SNEGSKA come from the germline V gene (reference sequence). The CDR3 nucleotides are TGCAGCGCTGGAAGGGGGACTGAAGCTTTCTTT. Translation: CSAGRGTEAFF.

This clonotype appeared many times. The CDR3 DNA reads as TGTGCCAGCAGTCGCCCCGGGACAGACTTCAATGAGCAGTTCTTC. It encodes CASSRPGTDFNEQFF. The genes are TRBV12-3 or TRBV12-4 and TRBJ2-1; 7 positions match TRBD1. This CDR3 is built from 15 residues. V lost 5 bases and J lost 6; bases outside the gene matches: 10.

The chain is built from TRBV5-4 and TRBJ2-6; unclear D gene. Germline-derived CDR1 and CDR2 are SGHNT and YYREEE (reference sequence). The germline V and J ends were trimmed by 4 bases and 2 bases, with 13 bases remaining between them. This CDR3 comprises 16 residues. In DNA, the CDR3 is TGTGCCAGCAGCCATAAAGAGAAGACTGGGGCCAACGTCCTGACTTTC. Translation gives CASSHKEKTGANVLTF. The full variable domain, in which reference TRBV5-4 and TRBJ2-6 provide the parts outside the CDR3, is ETGVTQSPTHLIKTRGQQVTLRCSSQSGHNTVSWYQQALGQGPQFIFQYYREEENGRGNFPPRFSGLQFPNYSSELNVNALELDDSALYLCASSHKEKTGANVLTFGAGSRLTVL.

This clonotype occurred a few times. The CDR3 sequence: CASSLSFSGTGKGLSYEQYF. CDR3 sequence (DNA): TGTGCCAGCAGCTTAAGTTTCAGCGGGACCGGTAAGGGCTTATCCTACGAGCAGTACTTC. The chain joins TRBV7-9 to TRBJ2-7, with 7 bases fitting TRBD2. Trimming cost V 2 bases and J 1 base; bases outside gene matches: 20. This CDR3 region has 20 residues. The germline CDR1 and CDR2 sequences are SEHNR and FQNEAQ (reference sequence).